The 21 T cell receptor beta chains presented below share a single source sample, sequenced in a study of identical twins. TCRdb fed the 5' RACE reads into MiXCR, producing one record per CDR3 protein. The sample has approximately 600,000 distinct CDR3 sequences; around 7.4% are singletons. The data were also submitted as part of a second study, on yellow fever vaccine responses in identical twins.

Material for sequencing was PBMCs. All receptors derive from a woman younger than 35 in good health.

This clonotype has only a few counts. The V and J genes are TRBV11-2 and TRBJ1-1; 9 bases are a match to TRBD1. The CDR3 has 13 amino acids. Unmatched junction bases numbered 5, after V lost 7 bases and J lost 5 bases. Germline values: CDR1 SGHAT, CDR2 FQNNGV. This chain's CDR3 is CASTLTGGTEAFF. CDR3 DNA sequence: TGTGCCAGCACCCTGACAGGGGGGACTGAAGCTTTCTTT.

The table lists this clonotype with a few counts. The chain has TRBV28 and TRBJ2-7; D uncertain. Germline loops: CDR1 MDHEN, CDR2 SYDVKM. Trimming cost V 5 bases and J 0 bases, with 14 bases left between them. This CDR3 is 15 amino acids long. The CDR3 sequence: CASSPPDGPSYEQYF. The DNA of the CDR3 is TGTGCCAGCAGTCCTCCTGACGGGCCCTCCTACGAGCAGTACTTC.

Details on this clonotype: This may be a read error: a much more frequent sequence differs by one nucleotide. The chain uses TRBV15 and TRBJ2-5; weak D call: TRBD2 (5 bases). This CDR3 is 13 amino acids long. Per germline, CDR1 LNHNV and CDR2 YYDKDF (reference sequence). DNA for the CDR3: TGTGCCACCAGCAGAGCAGGACTGGAGACCCAGTGCTTC. It specifies CATSRAGLETQCF.

This clonotype was detected ten times or more. This sequence joins TRBV15 and TRBJ2-7; TRBD1 is a possible D gene (6 bases). Trimming took off 2 bases at V and 3 bases at J, with 14 bases between the two ends. This CDR3 is 15 amino acids long. Per the germline V gene, CDR1 is LNHNV and CDR2 is YYDKDF (reference sequence). CDR3 sequence (DNA): TGTGCCACCAGCAGACATACGGACAGAAACTACGAGCAGTACTTC. It encodes CATSRHTDRNYEQYF.

This chain links TRBV7-2 with TRBJ2-7; TRBD1 agrees at 8 bases. V shed 0 bases and J 5 bases; nucleotides not matched to a gene: 6. CDR1 SGHTA and CDR2 FQGNSA come from the germline V gene. The CDR3 has 15 amino acids. The CDR3 here is CASSLAFGTGNEQYF. The DNA of the CDR3 is TGTGCCAGCAGCTTAGCGTTTGGGACAGGTAACGAGCAGTACTTC.

The gene calls are TRBV5-1 and TRBJ2-7; D is tentatively TRBD1 or TRBD2 (5 bases each). The CDR3 totals 13 residues. Deletions cut 4 bases from V and 6 bases from J, with 14 bases between. CDR1 is SGHRS and CDR2 is YFSETQ in the germline V gene. CDR3 sequence reads: CASSGGQRGEQYF. The CDR3 coding sequence is TGCGCCAGCAGCGGAGGTCAGAGGGGCGAGCAGTACTTC.

The chain has TRBV27 and TRBJ1-2; 10 nucleotides agree with TRBD1. V dropped 1 base and J dropped 8; count of bases not matched to a gene: 10. Germline assignment: CDR1 MNHEY and CDR2 SMNVEV (reference sequence). CDR3 length: 16 residues. The CDR3 bases are TGTGCCAGCAGTTTATATGGGGACAGGGGAAGGGGAGGCTACACCTTC. As protein: CASSLYGDRGRGGYTF.

The CDR3 reads CASSVGTGDNQPQHF. The CDR3 DNA reads as TGTGCCAGCAGCGTTGGGACAGGGGACAATCAGCCCCAGCATTTT. J is TRBJ1-5 and V is TRBV9, with TRBD1 matching 10 bases. The V and J ends lost 2 bases and 3 bases, in that order; junction bases with no gene match: 2. Germline V gives CDR1 SGDLS, CDR2 YYNGEE. The CDR3 loop spans 15 amino acids.

J is TRBJ1-5 and V is TRBV12-3 or TRBV12-4; tentative D call: TRBD1 (5 bases). Trimming took off 4 bases at V and 1 base at J, with 14 bases between the two ends. The CDR3 spans 16 residues. The CDR3 DNA sequence: TGTGCCAGCAGTTCCCCGGGGGGAGGGAGCAATCAGCCCCAGCATTTT. It encodes CASSSPGGGSNQPQHF.

In this sample, this clonotype turned up a few times. This chain joins TRBV9 and TRBJ2-5, with TRBD1 identical over 12 bases. This CDR3 is 15 amino acids long. The junction had 3 bases not matched to a gene; V was cut back by 4 bases and J by 2 bases. Germline assignment: CDR1 SGDLS and CDR2 YYNGEE. The CDR3 loop is CASSQGQGAQETQYF. CDR3 in DNA: TGTGCCAGCAGCCAGGGACAGGGGGCACAAGAGACCCAGTACTTC. The variable domain in full, with the rest retrieved from reference TRBV9 and TRBJ2-5, is DSGVTQTPKHLITATGQRVTLRCSPRSGDLSVYWYQQSLDQGLQFLIQYYNGEERAKGNILERFSAQQFPDLHSELNLSSLELGDSALYFCASSQGQGAQETQYFGPGTRLLVL.

This clonotype appeared a few times. The J gene is TRBJ2-7, the V gene TRBV29-1; TRBD1 aligns across 7 bases. V lost 2 bases to trimming and J lost 3 bases; unmatched junction nucleotides: 4. The CDR3 length is 13 residues. Per the germline V gene, CDR1 is SQVTM and CDR2 is ANQGSEA. CDR3 in amino acids: CSVELQGDYEQYF. In nucleotides, the CDR3 is TGCAGCGTTGAACTCCAGGGGGACTACGAGCAGTACTTC.

This clonotype showed up just a few times. The genes are TRBV20-1 and TRBJ1-4; possibly TRBD1 for D (5 bases). Germline V gene data show CDR1 as DFQATT and CDR2 as SNEGSKA (reference sequence). The CDR3 length is 15 residues. The V gene lost 5 bases and the J gene lost 2 bases, with 15 bases spanning the gap. In nucleotides, the CDR3 is TGCAGTGCTGTTACTCAGGGTTATACTAATGAAAAACTGTTTTTT. Amino acid sequence: CSAVTQGYTNEKLFF.

This clonotype has more than one count but fewer than ten. The chain combines TRBV20-1 with TRBJ1-1; D remains unclear. The CDR3 is 15 amino acids. CDR1 and CDR2 (germline): DFQATT, SNEGSKA (reference sequence). V dropped 6 bases and J dropped 3 bases, with 20 bases sitting between them. CDR3 region: CSANPPPGRDTEAFF. CDR3 nucleotide sequence: TGCAGTGCAAACCCACCCCCCGGGAGGGACACTGAAGCTTTCTTT.

CDR3 coding DNA: TGTGCCAGCAGCAAGAGAAGGACTGATAGGGAGACCCAGTACTTC. As protein: CASSKRRTDRETQYF. The chain joins TRBV7-7 to TRBJ2-5, with D maybe TRBD2 (5 bases). Trimming cost V 5 bases and J 5 bases, with 18 bases left between them. This CDR3 has 15 residues. CDR1 is SSHAT and CDR2 is FNYEAQ in the germline V gene (reference sequence).

Only a few counts were recorded for this clonotype. This chain links TRBV18 with TRBJ2-7, with D hard to call. Deletions cut 3 bases from V and 6 bases from J, with 9 bases between. Germline V gene sequence: CDR1 KGHSH, CDR2 LQKENI. The CDR3 extends over 12 amino acids. The CDR3 coding sequence is TGTGCCAGCTCACCGTGGGGTACCGAGCAGTACTTC. It codes for CASSPWGTEQYF.

At least ten counts were recorded for this clonotype. This rearrangement joins TRBV12-3 or TRBV12-4 to TRBJ2-3, with D perhaps TRBD1 (6 bases). The CDR3 has 15 residues. The V end lost 3 bases, the J end lost 3 bases, and 13 bases lay between the germline ends. CDR3 in amino acids: CASSFEGQQTDTQYF. CDR3 coding DNA: TGTGCCAGCAGTTTCGAAGGACAGCAAACAGATACGCAGTATTTT.

The chain employs TRBV6-1 and TRBJ2-5; 12 nucleotides match TRBD2. With V trimmed by 4 bases and J by 0 bases, 0 bases remained unmatched. This CDR3 is built from 15 residues. The germline CDR1 and CDR2 sequences are MNHNS and SASEGT. The chain's CDR3 is CASSGTSGNQETQYF. CDR3 DNA: TGTGCCAGCAGTGGGACTAGCGGGAACCAAGAGACCCAGTACTTC.

V is TRBV2 and J is TRBJ2-1; 9 nucleotides align to TRBD2. The trim removed 2 bases at V and 8 bases at J, leaving 7 bases unmatched. Germline CDR1 reads SNHLY; CDR2 reads FYNNEI. CDR3 length: 15 residues. The CDR3 is CASSEKLAGDDEQFF. The CDR3, as DNA: TGTGCCAGCAGTGAAAAATTAGCGGGAGATGATGAGCAGTTCTTC.

This clonotype was recorded many times. The V gene is TRBV5-1, the J gene TRBJ2-7; D not certain. The CDR3 is made up of 12 amino acids. V was cut by 0 bases and J by 5 bases, with 6 bases left in between. Germline V lookup: CDR1 SGHRS, CDR2 YFSETQ. CDR3 bases: TGCGCCAGCAGCTTGGCGTCGGACGAGCAGTACTTC. Translation gives CASSLASDEQYF.

The CDR3 nucleotides are TGTGCCAGCAGTTTGGCCTTTTGGGAGACCCAGTACTTC. This gives the protein CASSLAFWETQYF. V is TRBV12-3 or TRBV12-4 and J is TRBJ2-5; no reliable D call. The CDR3 length is 13 residues. Trimming left V 3 bases short and J 5 bases short, with 10 bases between.

This clonotype was seen repeatedly, ten times or more. The V gene is TRBV6-1, the J gene TRBJ2-3; D not resolved. The V gene lost 6 bases and the J gene lost 2 bases, with 6 bases spanning the gap. The CDR3 loop spans 12 amino acids. CDR1 MNHNS and CDR2 SASEGT come from the germline V gene. CDR3 sequence (DNA): TGTGCCAGCAGGGGCTTCACAGATACGCAGTATTTT. It translates to CASRGFTDTQYF.